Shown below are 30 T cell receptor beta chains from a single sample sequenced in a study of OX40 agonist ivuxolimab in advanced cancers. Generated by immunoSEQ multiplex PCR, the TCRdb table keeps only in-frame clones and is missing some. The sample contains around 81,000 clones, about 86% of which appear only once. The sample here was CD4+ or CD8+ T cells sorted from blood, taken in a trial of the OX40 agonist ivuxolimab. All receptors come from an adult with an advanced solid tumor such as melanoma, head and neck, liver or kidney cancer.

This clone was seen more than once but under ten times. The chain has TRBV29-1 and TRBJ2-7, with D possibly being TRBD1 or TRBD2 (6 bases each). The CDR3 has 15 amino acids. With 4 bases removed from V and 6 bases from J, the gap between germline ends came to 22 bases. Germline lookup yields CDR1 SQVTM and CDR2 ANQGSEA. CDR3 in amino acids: CSVVPYATGRSEQYF. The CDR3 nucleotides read TGCAGCGTTGTCCCCTATGCTACAGGGAGGAGCGAGCAGTACTTC.

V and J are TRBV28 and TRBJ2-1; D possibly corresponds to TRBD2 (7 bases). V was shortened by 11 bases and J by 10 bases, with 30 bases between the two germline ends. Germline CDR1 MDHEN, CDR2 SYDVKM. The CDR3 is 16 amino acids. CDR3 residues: CASRLAVLGLTGEQFF. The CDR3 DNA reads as TGTGCCTCCAGACTAGCAGTATTGGGGCTTACAGGGGAGCAGTTCTTC.

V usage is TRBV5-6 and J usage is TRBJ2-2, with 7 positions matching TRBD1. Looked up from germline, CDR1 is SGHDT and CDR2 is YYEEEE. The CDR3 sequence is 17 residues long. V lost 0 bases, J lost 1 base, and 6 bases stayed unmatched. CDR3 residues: CASSLAGAGGNTGELFF. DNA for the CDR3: TGTGCCAGCAGCTTGGCCGGGGCAGGGGGGAACACCGGGGAGCTGTTTTTT.

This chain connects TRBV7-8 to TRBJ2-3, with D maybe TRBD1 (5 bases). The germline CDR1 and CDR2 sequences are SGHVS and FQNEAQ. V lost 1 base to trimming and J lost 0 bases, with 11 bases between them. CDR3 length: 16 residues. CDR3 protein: CASSLVTDHSTDTQYF. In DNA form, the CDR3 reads TGTGCCAGCAGCTTAGTGACAGATCATAGCACAGATACGCAGTATTTT.

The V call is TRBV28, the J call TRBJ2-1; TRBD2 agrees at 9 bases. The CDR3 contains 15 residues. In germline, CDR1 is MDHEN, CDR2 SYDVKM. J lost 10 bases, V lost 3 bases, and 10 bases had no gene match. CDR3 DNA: TGTGCCAGCAGTTTGACTAGCGGACCCCAGGGGGAGCAGTTCTTC. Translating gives CASSLTSGPQGEQFF.

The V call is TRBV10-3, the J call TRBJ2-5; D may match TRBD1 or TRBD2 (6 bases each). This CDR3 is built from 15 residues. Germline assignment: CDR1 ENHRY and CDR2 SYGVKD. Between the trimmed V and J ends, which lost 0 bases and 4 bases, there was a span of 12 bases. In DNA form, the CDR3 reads TGTGCCATCAGTGAGTCGAAGGGGGGCCCAGAGACCCAGTACTTC. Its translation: CAISESKGGPETQYF.

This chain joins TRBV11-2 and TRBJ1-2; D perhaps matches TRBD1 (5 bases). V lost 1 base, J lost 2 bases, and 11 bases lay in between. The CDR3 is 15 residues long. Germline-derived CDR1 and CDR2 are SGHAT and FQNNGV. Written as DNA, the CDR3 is TGTGCCAGCAGCTTAGGCCTGGGGGGGAACTATGGCTACACCTTC. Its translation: CASSLGLGGNYGYTF.

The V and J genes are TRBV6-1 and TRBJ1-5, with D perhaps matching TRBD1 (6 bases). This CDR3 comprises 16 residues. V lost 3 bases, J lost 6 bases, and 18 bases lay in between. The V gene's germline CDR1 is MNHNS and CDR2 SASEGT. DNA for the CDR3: TGTGCCAGCAGTGAGGGGGAACAGGGATTAGGTCAGCCCCAGCATTTT. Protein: CASSEGEQGLGQPQHF.

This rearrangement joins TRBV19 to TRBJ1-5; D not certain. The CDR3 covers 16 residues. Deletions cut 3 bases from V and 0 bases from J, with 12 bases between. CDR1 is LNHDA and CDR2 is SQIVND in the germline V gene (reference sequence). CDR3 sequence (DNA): TGTGCCAGTAGTATTGAGGGAACGTATAGCAATCAGCCCCAGCATTTT. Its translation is CASSIEGTYSNQPQHF.

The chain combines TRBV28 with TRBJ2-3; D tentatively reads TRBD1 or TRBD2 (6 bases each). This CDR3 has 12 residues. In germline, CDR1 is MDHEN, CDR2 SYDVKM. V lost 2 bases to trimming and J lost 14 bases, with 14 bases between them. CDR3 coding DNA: TGTGCCAGCAGTTTAATGGGGGGCGGTCCGTATTTT. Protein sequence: CASSLMGGGPYF.

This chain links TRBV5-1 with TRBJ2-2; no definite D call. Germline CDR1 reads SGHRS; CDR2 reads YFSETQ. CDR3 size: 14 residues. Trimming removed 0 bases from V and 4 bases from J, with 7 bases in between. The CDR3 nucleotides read TGCGCCAGCAGCTTGGAGAGATCCACCGGGGAGCTGTTTTTT. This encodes CASSLERSTGELFF. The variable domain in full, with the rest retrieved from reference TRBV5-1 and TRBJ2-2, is KAGVTQTPRYLIKTRGQQVTLSCSPISGHRSVSWYQQTPGQGLQFLFEYFSETQRNKGNFPGRFSGRQFSNSRSEMNVSTLELGDSALYLCASSLERSTGELFFGEGSRLTVL.

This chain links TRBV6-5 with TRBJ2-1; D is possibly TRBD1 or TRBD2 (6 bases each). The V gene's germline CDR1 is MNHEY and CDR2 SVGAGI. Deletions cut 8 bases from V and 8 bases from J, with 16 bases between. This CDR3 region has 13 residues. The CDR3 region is CASRSGGLYEQFF. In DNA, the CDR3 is TGTGCCAGCCGGTCCGGGGGCCTCTATGAGCAGTTCTTC.

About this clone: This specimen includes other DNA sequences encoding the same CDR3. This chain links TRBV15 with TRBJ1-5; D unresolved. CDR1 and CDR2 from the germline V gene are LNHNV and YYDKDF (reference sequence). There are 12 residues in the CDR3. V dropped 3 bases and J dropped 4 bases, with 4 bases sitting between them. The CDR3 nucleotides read TGTGCCACCAGCAGGGATAATCAGCCCCAGCATTTT. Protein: CATSRDNQPQHF.

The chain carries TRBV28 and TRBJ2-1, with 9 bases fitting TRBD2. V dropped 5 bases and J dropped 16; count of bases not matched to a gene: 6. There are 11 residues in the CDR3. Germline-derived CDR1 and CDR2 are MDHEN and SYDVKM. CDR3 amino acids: CASSAGTSPFF. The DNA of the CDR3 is TGTGCCAGCAGTGCCGGGACTAGCCCTTTCTTC.

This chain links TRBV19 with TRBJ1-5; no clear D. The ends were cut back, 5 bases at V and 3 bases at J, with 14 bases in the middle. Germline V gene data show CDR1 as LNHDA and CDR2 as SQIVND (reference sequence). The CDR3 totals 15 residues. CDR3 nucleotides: TGTGCCAGTAGTCCACAGAGACGGAACAATCAGCCCCAGCATTTT. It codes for CASSPQRRNNQPQHF.

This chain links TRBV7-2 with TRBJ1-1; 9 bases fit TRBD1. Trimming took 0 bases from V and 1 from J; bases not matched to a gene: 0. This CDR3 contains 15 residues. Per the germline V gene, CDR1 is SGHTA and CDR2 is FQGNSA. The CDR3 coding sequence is TGTGCCAGCAGCTTAGCGGACAGGGGGAACACTGAAGCTTTCTTT. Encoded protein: CASSLADRGNTEAFF.

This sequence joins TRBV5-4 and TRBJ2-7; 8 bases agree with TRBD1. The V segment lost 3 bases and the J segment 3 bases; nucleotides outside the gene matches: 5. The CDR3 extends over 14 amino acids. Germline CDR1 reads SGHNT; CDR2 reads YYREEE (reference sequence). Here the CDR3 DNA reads TGTGCCAGCAGCTCCGGGACAGGCTTCTACGAGCAGTACTTC. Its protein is CASSSGTGFYEQYF.

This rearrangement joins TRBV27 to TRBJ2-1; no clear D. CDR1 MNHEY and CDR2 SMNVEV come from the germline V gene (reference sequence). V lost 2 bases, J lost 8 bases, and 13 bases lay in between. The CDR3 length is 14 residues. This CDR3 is CASSLGRGGHEQFF. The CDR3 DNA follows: TGTGCCAGCAGTTTAGGGCGTGGTGGGCATGAGCAGTTCTTC.

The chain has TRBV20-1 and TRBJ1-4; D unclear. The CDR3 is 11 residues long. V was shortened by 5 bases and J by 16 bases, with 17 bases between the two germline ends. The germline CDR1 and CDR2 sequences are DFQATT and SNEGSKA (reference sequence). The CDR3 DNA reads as TGCAGTGCTGGCCCATCCCTGTCGAAGTTTTTT. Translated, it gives CSAGPSLSKFF.

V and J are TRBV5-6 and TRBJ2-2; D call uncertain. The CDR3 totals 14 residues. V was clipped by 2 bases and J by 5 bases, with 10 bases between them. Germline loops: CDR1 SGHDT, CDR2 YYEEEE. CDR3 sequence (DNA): TGTGCCAGCAGCTTTAGGTCACCGACCGGGGAGCTGTTTTTT. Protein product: CASSFRSPTGELFF.

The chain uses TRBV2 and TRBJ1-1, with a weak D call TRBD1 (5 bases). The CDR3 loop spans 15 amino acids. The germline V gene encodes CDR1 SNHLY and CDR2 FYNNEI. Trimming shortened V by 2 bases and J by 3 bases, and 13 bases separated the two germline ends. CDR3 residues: CASSEQGSVYTEAFF. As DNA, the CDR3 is TGTGCCAGCAGTGAACAGGGTAGTGTGTACACTGAAGCTTTCTTT.

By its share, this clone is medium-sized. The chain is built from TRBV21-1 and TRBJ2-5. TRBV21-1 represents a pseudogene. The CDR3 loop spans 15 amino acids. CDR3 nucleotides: TGTGCCAGCAGCAAATATAAGGCCCTACAAGAGACCCAGTACTTC. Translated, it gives CASSKYKALQETQYF.

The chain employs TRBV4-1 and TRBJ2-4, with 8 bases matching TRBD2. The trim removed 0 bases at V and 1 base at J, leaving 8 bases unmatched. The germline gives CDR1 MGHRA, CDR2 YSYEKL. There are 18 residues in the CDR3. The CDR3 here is CASSQDQAGVGAKNIQYF. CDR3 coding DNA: TGCGCCAGCAGCCAAGATCAAGCGGGAGTTGGGGCCAAAAACATTCAGTACTTC.

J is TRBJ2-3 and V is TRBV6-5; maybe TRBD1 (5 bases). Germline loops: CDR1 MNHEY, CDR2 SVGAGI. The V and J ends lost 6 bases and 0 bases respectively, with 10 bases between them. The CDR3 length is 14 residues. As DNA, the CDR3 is TGTGCCAGCAGCCCAGGGTATAGCACAGATACGCAGTATTTT. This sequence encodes CASSPGYSTDTQYF.

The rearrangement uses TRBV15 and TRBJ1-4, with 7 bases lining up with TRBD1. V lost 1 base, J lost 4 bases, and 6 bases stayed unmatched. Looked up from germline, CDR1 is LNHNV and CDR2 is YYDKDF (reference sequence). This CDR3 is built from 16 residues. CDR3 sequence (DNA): TGTGCCACCAGCAGAGGTCCAGGGGGTCTTAATGAAAAACTGTTTTTT. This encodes CATSRGPGGLNEKLFF.

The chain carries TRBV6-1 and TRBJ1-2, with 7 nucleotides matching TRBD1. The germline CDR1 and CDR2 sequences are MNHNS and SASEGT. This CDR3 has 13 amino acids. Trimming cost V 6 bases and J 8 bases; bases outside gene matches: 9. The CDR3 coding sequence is TGTGCCAGCAGCCTCGACAGGGTTGGGGGCTACACCTTC. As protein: CASSLDRVGGYTF.

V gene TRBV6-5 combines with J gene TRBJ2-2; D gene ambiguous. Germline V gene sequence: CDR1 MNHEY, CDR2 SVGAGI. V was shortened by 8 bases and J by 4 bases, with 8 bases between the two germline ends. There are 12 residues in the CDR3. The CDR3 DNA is TGTGCCAGCGGGTCTCCCACCGGGGAGCTGTTTTTT. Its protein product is CASGSPTGELFF.

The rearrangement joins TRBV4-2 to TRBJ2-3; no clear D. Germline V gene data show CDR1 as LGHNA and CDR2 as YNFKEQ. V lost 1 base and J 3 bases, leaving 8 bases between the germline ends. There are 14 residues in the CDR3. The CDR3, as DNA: TGTGCCAGCAGCCAAGTGTTAGCAACAGATACGCAGTATTTT. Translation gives CASSQVLATDTQYF.

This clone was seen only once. The CDR3 spells CSVETSLQETQYF. CDR3 DNA: TGCAGCGTTGAAACAAGCCTACAAGAGACCCAGTACTTC. The chain is built from TRBV29-1 and TRBJ2-5; D not resolved. The CDR3 loop spans 13 amino acids. Germline values: CDR1 SQVTM, CDR2 ANQGSEA. Deletions cut 2 bases from V and 2 bases from J, with 9 bases between. Combining the CDR3 with reference TRBV29-1 and TRBJ2-5 gives the whole variable domain SAVISQKPSRDICQRGTSLTIQCQVDSQVTMMFWYRQQPGQSLTLIATANQGSEATYESGFVIDKFPISRPNLTFSTLTVSNMSPEDSSIYLCSVETSLQETQYFGPGTRLLVL.

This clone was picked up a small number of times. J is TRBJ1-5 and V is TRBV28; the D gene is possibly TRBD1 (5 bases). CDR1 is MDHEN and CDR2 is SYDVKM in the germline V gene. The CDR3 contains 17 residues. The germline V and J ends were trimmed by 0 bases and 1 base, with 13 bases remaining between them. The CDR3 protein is CASSLWGQRRSNQPQHF. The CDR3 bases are TGTGCCAGCAGTTTATGGGGGCAACGGAGGAGCAATCAGCCCCAGCATTTT.